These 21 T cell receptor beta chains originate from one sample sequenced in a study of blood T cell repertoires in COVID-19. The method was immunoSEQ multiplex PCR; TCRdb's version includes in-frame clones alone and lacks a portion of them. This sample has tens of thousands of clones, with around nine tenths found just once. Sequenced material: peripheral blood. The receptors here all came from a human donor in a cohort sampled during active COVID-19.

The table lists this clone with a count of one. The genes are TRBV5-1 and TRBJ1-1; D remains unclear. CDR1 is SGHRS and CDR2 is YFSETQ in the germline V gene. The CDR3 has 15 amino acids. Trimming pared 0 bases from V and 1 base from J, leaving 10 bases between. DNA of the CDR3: TGCGCCAGCAGCTTGGAGCGAGGAACGAACACTGAAGCTTTCTTT. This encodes CASSLERGTNTEAFF.

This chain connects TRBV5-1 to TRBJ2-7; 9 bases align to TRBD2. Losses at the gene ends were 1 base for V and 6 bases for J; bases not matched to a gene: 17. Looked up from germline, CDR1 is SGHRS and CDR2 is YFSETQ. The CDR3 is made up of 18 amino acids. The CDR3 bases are TGCGCCAGCAGCTTGAGTGTGGCGGGGGGGCCTGGACTACGCGAGCAGTACTTC. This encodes CASSLSVAGGPGLREQYF.

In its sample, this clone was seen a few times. CDR3 sequence reads: CASSWSGSSYEQYF. CDR3 nucleotide sequence: TGCGCCAGCAGCTGGTCGGGGAGCTCCTACGAGCAGTACTTC. V and J are TRBV5-1 and TRBJ2-7, with TRBD2 as a possible D gene (5 bases). CDR3 size: 14 residues. CDR1 is SGHRS, CDR2 YFSETQ, per germline. Trimming shortened V by 3 bases and J by 0 bases, and 10 bases separated the two germline ends.

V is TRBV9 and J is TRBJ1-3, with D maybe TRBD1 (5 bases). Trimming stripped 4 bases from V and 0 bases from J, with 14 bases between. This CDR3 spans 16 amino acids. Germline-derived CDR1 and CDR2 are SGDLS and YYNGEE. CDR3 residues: CASSISGTSSGNTIYF. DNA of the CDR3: TGTGCCAGCAGCATAAGCGGGACGTCCTCTGGAAACACCATATATTTT.

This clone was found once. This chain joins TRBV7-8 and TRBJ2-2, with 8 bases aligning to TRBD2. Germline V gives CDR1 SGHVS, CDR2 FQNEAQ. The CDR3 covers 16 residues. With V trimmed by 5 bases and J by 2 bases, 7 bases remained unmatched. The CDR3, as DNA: TGTGCCAGCAGCCCTGGGAGCGGGGGCAACACCGGGGAGCTGTTTTTT. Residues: CASSPGSGGNTGELFF.

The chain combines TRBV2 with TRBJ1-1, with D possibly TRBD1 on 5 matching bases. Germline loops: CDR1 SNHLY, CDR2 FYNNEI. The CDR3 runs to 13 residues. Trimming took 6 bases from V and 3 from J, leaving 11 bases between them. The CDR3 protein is CASSTDTYTEAFF. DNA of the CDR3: TGTGCCAGCAGCACGGACACGTACACTGAAGCTTTCTTT.

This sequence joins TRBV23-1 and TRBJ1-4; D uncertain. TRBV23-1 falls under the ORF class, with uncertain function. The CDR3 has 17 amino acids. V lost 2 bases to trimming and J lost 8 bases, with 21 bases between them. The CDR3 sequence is CASSQTDERGTHEKLFF. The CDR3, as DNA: TGCGCCAGCAGTCAAACCGACGAGCGGGGAACACACGAAAAACTGTTTTTT.

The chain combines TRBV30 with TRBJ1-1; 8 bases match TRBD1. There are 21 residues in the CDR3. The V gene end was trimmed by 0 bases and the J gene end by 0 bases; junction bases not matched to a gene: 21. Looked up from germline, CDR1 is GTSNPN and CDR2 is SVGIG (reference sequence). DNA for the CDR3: TGTGCCTGGAGTGTCCCAAGATTAGCAGGGGGCCGCTATGGAATGAACACTGAAGCTTTCTTT. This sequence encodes CAWSVPRLAGGRYGMNTEAFF.

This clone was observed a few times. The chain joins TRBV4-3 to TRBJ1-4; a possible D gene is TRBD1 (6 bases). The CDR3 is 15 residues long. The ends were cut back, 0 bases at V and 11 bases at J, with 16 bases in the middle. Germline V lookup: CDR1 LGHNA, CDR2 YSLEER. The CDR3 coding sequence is TGCGCCAGCAGCCAAGAGAGGGGGATTGGGACGAAACTGTTTTTT. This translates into CASSQERGIGTKLFF.

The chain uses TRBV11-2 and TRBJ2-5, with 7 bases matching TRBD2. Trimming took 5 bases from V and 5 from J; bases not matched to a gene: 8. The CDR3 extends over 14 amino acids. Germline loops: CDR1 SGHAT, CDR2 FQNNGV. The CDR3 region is CASSPAGKGETQYF. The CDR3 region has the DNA TGTGCCAGCAGCCCAGCGGGGAAAGGGGAGACCCAGTACTTC. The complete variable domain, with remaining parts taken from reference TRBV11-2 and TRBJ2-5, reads EAGVAQSPRYKIIEKRQSVAFWCNPISGHATLYWYQQILGQGPKLLIQFQNNGVVDDSQLPKDRFSAERLKGVDSTLKIQPAKLEDSAVYLCASSPAGKGETQYFGPGTRLLVL.

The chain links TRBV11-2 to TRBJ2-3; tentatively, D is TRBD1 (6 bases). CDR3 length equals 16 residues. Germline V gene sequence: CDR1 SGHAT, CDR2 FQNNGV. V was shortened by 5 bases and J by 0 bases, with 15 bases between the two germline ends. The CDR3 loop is CASSPEGGRSTDTQYF. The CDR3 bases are TGTGCCAGCAGCCCCGAAGGGGGACGTAGCACAGATACGCAGTATTTT.

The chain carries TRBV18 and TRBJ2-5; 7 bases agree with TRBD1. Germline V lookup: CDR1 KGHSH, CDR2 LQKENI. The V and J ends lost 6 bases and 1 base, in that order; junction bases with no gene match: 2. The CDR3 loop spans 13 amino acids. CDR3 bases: TGTGCCAGCTCCGGGACAGTCCAAGAGACCCAGTACTTC. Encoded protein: CASSGTVQETQYF.

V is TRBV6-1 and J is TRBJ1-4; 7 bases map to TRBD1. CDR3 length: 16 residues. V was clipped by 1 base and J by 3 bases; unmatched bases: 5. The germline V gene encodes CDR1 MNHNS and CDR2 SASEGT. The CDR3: CASSEVGTVSNEKLFF. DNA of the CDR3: TGTGCCAGCAGTGAAGTTGGGACAGTCTCTAATGAAAAACTGTTTTTT.

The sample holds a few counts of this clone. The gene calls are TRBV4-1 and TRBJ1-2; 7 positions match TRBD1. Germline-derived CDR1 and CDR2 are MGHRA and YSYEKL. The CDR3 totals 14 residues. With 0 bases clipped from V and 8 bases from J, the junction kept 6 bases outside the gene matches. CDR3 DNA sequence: TGCGCCAGCAGCCAAGAGACAGGGAGGCAAGGCTACACCTTC. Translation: CASSQETGRQGYTF.

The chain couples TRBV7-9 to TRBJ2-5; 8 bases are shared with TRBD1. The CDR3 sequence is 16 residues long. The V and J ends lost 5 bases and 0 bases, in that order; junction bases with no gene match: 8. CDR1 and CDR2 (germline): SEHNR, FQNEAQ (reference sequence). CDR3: CASSGQDRGYQETQYF. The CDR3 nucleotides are TGTGCCAGCAGCGGTCAAGACAGGGGCTACCAAGAGACCCAGTACTTC.

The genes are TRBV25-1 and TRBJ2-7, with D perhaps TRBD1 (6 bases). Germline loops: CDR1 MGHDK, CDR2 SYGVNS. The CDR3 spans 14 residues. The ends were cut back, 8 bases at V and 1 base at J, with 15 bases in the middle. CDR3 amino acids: CASRPAQGSYEQYF. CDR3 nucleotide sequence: TGTGCCAGCCGGCCGGCGCAGGGGTCCTACGAGCAGTACTTC.

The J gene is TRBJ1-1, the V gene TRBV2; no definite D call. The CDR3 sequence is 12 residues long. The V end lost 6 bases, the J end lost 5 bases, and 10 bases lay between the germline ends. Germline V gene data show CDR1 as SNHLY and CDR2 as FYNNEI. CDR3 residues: CASRRDWTEAFF. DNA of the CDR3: TGTGCCAGCAGGAGGGATTGGACTGAAGCTTTCTTT.

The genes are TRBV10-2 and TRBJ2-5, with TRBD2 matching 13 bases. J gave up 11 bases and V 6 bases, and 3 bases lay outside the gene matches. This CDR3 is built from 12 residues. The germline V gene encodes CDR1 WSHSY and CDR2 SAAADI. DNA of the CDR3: TGCGCCAGCAGGTCGGGACTAGCGGGGCAGTACTTC. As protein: CASRSGLAGQYF.

DNA for the CDR3: TGTGCCAGCATTCCTCATCCCTCCCGGGGCACTGAAGCTTTCTTT. Protein sequence: CASIPHPSRGTEAFF. The rearrangement links TRBV2 to TRBJ1-1; D is uncertain. Looked up from germline, CDR1 is SNHLY and CDR2 is FYNNEI. The CDR3 is 15 residues long. Between the trimmed V and J ends, which lost 7 bases and 4 bases, there was a span of 19 bases.

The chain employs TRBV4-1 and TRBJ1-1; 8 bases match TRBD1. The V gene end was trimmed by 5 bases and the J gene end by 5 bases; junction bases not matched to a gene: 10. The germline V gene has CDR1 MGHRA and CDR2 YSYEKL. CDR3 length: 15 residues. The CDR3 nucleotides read TGCGCCAGCAGCTTAAATACAGGGGGAGGGACTGAAGCTTTCTTT. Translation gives CASSLNTGGGTEAFF.

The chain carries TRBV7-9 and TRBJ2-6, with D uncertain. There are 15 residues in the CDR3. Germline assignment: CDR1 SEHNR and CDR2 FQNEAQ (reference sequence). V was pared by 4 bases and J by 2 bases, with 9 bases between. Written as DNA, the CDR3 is TGTGCCAGCAGCTCTACCTTGGCTGGGGCCAACGTCCTGACTTTC. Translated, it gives CASSSTLAGANVLTF.